This T cell receptor (beta chain) was captured in a study of cytomegalovirus exposure and HLA in healthy donors. Overall study findings and caveats: HLA restriction was apparent for most CMV-associated TCR beta chains in a later analysis. In a later analysis, HLA-associated beta chains showed higher expansion and lower generation probabilities than comparable chains.

A multiplex PCR was run with 60 Vbeta primers and 13 Jbeta primers. Profiling relied on immunoSEQ multiplex PCR, and the TCRdb table lists in-frame clones only, not all of them. The sample contains just under 95,000 clones, approximately 77% of which appear only once. V was shortened by 2 bases and J by 6 bases, with 18 bases between the two germline ends. Germline V CDR1 and CDR2: SGHKS, YYEKEE (reference sequence). The CDR3 covers 16 residues. Turning to this clone: Its target is not known.

This chain links TRBV5-5 with TRBJ2-1; the D gene is possibly TRBD2 (5 bases). This TCR derives from a human donor in good health. The sequenced material came from PBMCs. CDR3: CASSFIASRASNEQFF. The CDR3 region has the DNA TGTGCCAGCAGCTTTATAGCGTCAAGGGCATCCAATGAGCAGTTCTTC.